This TCR beta chain was captured in a study of cytomegalovirus exposure and HLA in healthy donors. The PCR ran on 60 Vbeta and 13 Jbeta primers. TCRdb keeps only in-frame clones here, not all; method: immunoSEQ multiplex PCR. The profile shows about 63,000 clones, more than 80% of them singletons. There are 15 residues in the CDR3. V was shortened by 3 bases and J by 1 base, with 13 bases between the two germline ends. Looked up from germline, CDR1 is SGHNT and CDR2 is YYREEE (reference sequence). The chain has TRBV5-4 and TRBJ2-5; D is perhaps TRBD2 (5 bases). The sequenced material came from PBMCs. This clonotype was sampled from a woman in her thirties in good health and CMV-seropositive. The CDR3 loop is CASSSKGVSQETQYF. CDR3 coding DNA: TGTGCCAGCAGCTCGAAGGGAGTAAGCCAAGAGACCCAGTACTTC.